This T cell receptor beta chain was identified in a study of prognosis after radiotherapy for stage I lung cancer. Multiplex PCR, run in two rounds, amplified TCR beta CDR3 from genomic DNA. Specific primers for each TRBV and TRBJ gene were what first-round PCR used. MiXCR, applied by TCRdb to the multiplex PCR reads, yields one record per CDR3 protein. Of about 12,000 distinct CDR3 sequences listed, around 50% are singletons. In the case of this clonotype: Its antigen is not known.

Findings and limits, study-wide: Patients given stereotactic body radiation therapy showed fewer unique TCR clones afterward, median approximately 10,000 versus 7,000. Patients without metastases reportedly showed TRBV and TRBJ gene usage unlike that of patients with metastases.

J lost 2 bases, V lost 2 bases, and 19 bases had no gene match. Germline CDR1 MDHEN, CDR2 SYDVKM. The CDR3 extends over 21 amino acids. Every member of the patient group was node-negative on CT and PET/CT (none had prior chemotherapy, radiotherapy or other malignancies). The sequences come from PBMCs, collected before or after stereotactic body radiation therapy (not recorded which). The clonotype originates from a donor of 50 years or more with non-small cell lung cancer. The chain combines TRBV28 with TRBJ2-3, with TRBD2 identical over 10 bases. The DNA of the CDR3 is TGTGCCAGCAGTTTAGCTAGCGGGAGTGCCTGGTTTACCCTCCTCACAGATACGCAGTATTTT. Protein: CASSLASGSAWFTLLTDTQYF.